The clone carrying this T cell receptor beta chain was seen at least ten times. The data were taken from a study of molecular identifiers for immune sequencing clone quantification. TCRdb passed the PCR reads through MiXCR, listing each CDR3 protein once. This sample has some 88,000 distinct CDR3 sequences; roughly a fifth occur once, and the top ten carry around 1.1%. Using 10%, 30% or 50% RNA, naive CD8 libraries were derived from about 20,000 to 1,000,000 sorted cells. The CDR3 has 14 amino acids. Between the trimmed V and J ends, which lost 7 bases and 1 base, there was a span of 11 bases. Looked up from germline, CDR1 is MNHNY and CDR2 is SVGAGI (reference sequence).

The clonotype comes from a human donor in good health. Some libraries in this study had Jurkat cell RNA spiked in. The chain has TRBV6-6 and TRBJ1-5; unclear D gene. The sequenced material came from naive CD8+ T cells from blood, with Jurkat cell RNA spiked in. Subset specified: FACS-sorted CD8+CD4-CCR7+CD45RA+ naive T cells. Here the CDR3 DNA reads TGTGCCAGCACTCAAACGTCGAGCAATCAGCCCCAGCATTTT. It is translated as CASTQTSSNQPQHF.